These 25 T cell receptor beta chains originate from one sample sequenced in a study of cytomegalovirus exposure and HLA in healthy donors. PCR employed 60 Vbeta and 13 Jbeta primers. Some clones are missing from TCRdb's copy, which holds only in-frame ones; the method was immunoSEQ multiplex PCR. Of 200,000 to 250,000 clones in the sample, roughly three quarters were seen once. Sequenced material: PBMCs. The receptors stem from a man aged 50 to 60 in good health and CMV-seronegative.

This clone turned up a few times. The V and J genes are TRBV5-1 and TRBJ2-2; D unclear. This CDR3 is built from 16 residues. V lost 4 bases and J lost 1, with 14 bases in between. Germline CDR1 is SGHRS and CDR2 is YFSETQ. CDR3 DNA: TGCGCCAGCAGCCCGGCGGCAATCGGGAACACCGGGGAGCTGTTTTTT. Protein: CASSPAAIGNTGELFF.

This rearrangement joins TRBV18 to TRBJ2-5; a weak D match, TRBD2 (6 bases). CDR3 length equals 15 residues. V gave up 3 bases and J gave up 1 base, with 12 bases separating them. Looked up from germline, CDR1 is KGHSH and CDR2 is LQKENI. CDR3 sequence (DNA): TGTGCCAGCTCACCCCTGTTAGCGGCCCAAGAGACCCAGTACTTC. Protein product: CASSPLLAAQETQYF.

The sample holds one count of this clone. The rearrangement links TRBV6-1 to TRBJ1-2; D ambiguous. CDR3 length equals 11 residues. From germline, CDR1 is MNHNS and CDR2 SASEGT. V was shortened by 8 bases and J by 5 bases, with 9 bases between the two germline ends. The DNA of the CDR3 is TGTGCCAGCCAACCAGGATATGGCTACACCTTC. Protein sequence: CASQPGYGYTF.

This clone was found a few times. This chain links TRBV7-9 with TRBJ2-5, with D maybe TRBD2 (5 bases). The CDR3 is made up of 13 amino acids. The germline V gene encodes CDR1 SEHNR and CDR2 FQNEAQ (reference sequence). V was clipped by 1 base and J by 7 bases, with 10 bases between them. In DNA form, the CDR3 reads TGTGCCAGCAGCTTAGTGGAGGCGCGGACCCAGTACTTC. It yields the protein CASSLVEARTQYF.

V and J are TRBV30 and TRBJ2-5; 11 nucleotides align to TRBD1. This CDR3 is 16 amino acids long. The germline V gene has CDR1 GTSNPN and CDR2 SVGIG (reference sequence). V dropped 5 bases and J dropped 5; count of bases not matched to a gene: 13. The CDR3 loop is CAWVRTGGSRYETQYF. Here the CDR3 DNA reads TGTGCCTGGGTTCGGACAGGGGGCTCTCGTTATGAGACCCAGTACTTC.

The chain joins TRBV29-1 to TRBJ2-1; 9 nucleotides agree with TRBD1. The CDR3 length is 15 residues. Germline V gene data show CDR1 as SQVTM and CDR2 as ANQGSEA. V dropped 4 bases and J dropped 6; count of bases not matched to a gene: 10. DNA of the CDR3: TGCAGCGTTGGGTCGGGACAGGGCAAGGGCAATGAGCAGTTCTTC. Translation: CSVGSGQGKGNEQFF.

The chain is built from TRBV5-1 and TRBJ2-2; D call uncertain. The germline V gene encodes CDR1 SGHRS and CDR2 YFSETQ. With 2 bases removed from V and 7 bases from J, the gap between germline ends came to 6 bases. The CDR3 extends over 12 amino acids. CDR3 loop: CASSFYLGELFF. In DNA form, the CDR3 reads TGCGCCAGCAGCTTTTATCTCGGGGAGCTGTTTTTT.

The V gene is TRBV19, the J gene TRBJ1-2, with D perhaps TRBD1 (6 bases). The CDR3 runs 15 residues. Per germline, CDR1 LNHDA and CDR2 SQIVND (reference sequence). The V and J ends lost 1 base and 4 bases respectively, with 13 bases between them. CDR3 sequence: CASSIGSPTGYGYTF. The CDR3 DNA reads as TGTGCCAGTAGTATAGGGTCACCGACAGGCTATGGCTACACCTTC.

The rearrangement joins TRBV5-1 to TRBJ2-4, with 9 bases that match TRBD1. The V and J ends lost 0 bases and 6 bases, in that order; junction bases with no gene match: 1. CDR1 is SGHRS, CDR2 YFSETQ, per germline. The CDR3 totals 14 residues. The CDR3 spells CASSLGGQGNIQYF. Here the CDR3 DNA reads TGCGCCAGCAGCTTGGGGGGACAGGGAAACATTCAGTACTTC.

The table lists this clone with a few counts. The V call is TRBV4-1, the J call TRBJ2-3, with 8 bases identical to TRBD1. Germline V gives CDR1 MGHRA, CDR2 YSYEKL. V dropped 6 bases and J dropped 4; count of bases not matched to a gene: 3. The CDR3 sequence is 13 residues long. CDR3 coding DNA: TGCGCCAGCAGAGGACAGGGAGCAGATACGCAGTATTTT. This gives the protein CASRGQGADTQYF.

This clone was found a few times. V and J are TRBV2 and TRBJ2-2, with TRBD1 matching over 9 bases. The germline CDR1 and CDR2 sequences are SNHLY and FYNNEI. V lost 6 bases to trimming and J lost 5 bases; unmatched junction nucleotides: 7. The CDR3 length is 15 residues. The CDR3 nucleotides are TGTGCCAGCAGGACTGGGACAGGGAATACCGGGGAGCTGTTTTTT. It codes for CASRTGTGNTGELFF.

The chain joins TRBV27 to TRBJ2-1; D unresolved. Trimming shortened V by 1 base and J by 3 bases, and 4 bases separated the two germline ends. Germline V gene data show CDR1 as MNHEY and CDR2 as SMNVEV (reference sequence). This CDR3 contains 13 residues. Here the CDR3 DNA reads TGTGCCAGCAGTTTATGGCACTACAATGAGCAGTTCTTC. Its translation: CASSLWHYNEQFF.

This clone was counted a few times. The chain carries TRBV7-2 and TRBJ2-7; D perhaps matches TRBD2 (5 bases). V lost 4 bases, J lost 6 bases, and 22 bases lay in between. CDR1 is SGHTA and CDR2 is FQGNSA in the germline V gene. The CDR3 runs to 16 residues. CDR3 protein: CASSSLRAGRTLEQYF. In DNA, the CDR3 is TGTGCCAGCAGCTCCCTTCGGGCGGGCCGGACCCTCGAGCAGTACTTC. Complete variable domain (other parts from reference TRBV7-2 and TRBJ2-7): GAGVSQSPSNKVTEKGKDVELRCDPISGHTALYWYRQSLGQGLEFLIYFQGNSAPDKSGLPSDRFSAERTGGSVSTLTIQRTQQEDSAVYLCASSSLRAGRTLEQYFGPGTRLTVT.

The rearrangement links TRBV30 to TRBJ2-1; 8 nucleotides line up with TRBD2. The length of the CDR3 is 15 residues. Germline V lookup: CDR1 GTSNPN, CDR2 SVGIG (reference sequence). V was clipped by 4 bases and J by 6 bases; unmatched bases: 11. The CDR3 region is CAWTPTRGGSNEQFF. The CDR3 DNA sequence: TGTGCCTGGACCCCCACCCGGGGGGGTAGCAATGAGCAGTTCTTC.

This sequence joins TRBV7-9 and TRBJ2-5, with D maybe TRBD2 (6 bases). The J call may be wrong; the DNA end is better matched by TRBJ2-7. The germline gives CDR1 SEHNR, CDR2 FQNEAQ (reference sequence). CDR3 length equals 15 residues. The CDR3 DNA reads TGTGCCAGCAGCTCGCCCGGGACTGTAGCCTACGAGCAGTACTTC. Translation gives CASSSPGTVAYEQYF.

The chain uses TRBV5-1 and TRBJ2-1; 8 nucleotides match TRBD2. Germline V gene data show CDR1 as SGHRS and CDR2 as YFSETQ. CDR3 size: 18 residues. J gave up 0 bases and V 10 bases, and 18 bases lay outside the gene matches. The CDR3: CASIGLAVNSSSYNEQFF. The CDR3 DNA reads as TGCGCCTCGATTGGACTAGCCGTTAACTCAAGCTCCTACAATGAGCAGTTCTTC.

This rearrangement joins TRBV2 to TRBJ2-3; D is uncertain. Germline CDR1 is SNHLY and CDR2 is FYNNEI. There are 11 residues in the CDR3. The V end was cut by 5 bases, the J end by 6 bases, with 6 bases between. CDR3 bases: TGTGCCAGCAGTCCATTGGATACGCAGTATTTT. Translation: CASSPLDTQYF.

This clone has a handful of counts. The V call is TRBV10-3, the J call TRBJ2-3, with D perhaps TRBD2 (5 bases). In germline, CDR1 is ENHRY, CDR2 SYGVKD. This CDR3 is 13 amino acids long. V lost 3 bases to trimming and J lost 2 bases, with 6 bases between them. DNA for the CDR3: TGTGCCATCAGTGACCGGGACACAGATACGCAGTATTTT. It encodes CAISDRDTDTQYF.

The chain joins TRBV19 to TRBJ1-3; 8 positions match TRBD1. Unmatched junction bases numbered 10, after V lost 2 bases and J lost 1 base. CDR3 length: 18 residues. Germline assignment: CDR1 LNHDA and CDR2 SQIVND (reference sequence). The CDR3 DNA follows: TGTGCCAGTAGTATAAGTGGGCCGACAGGGGATTCTGGAAACACCATATATTTT. It yields the protein CASSISGPTGDSGNTIYF.

V and J are TRBV9 and TRBJ2-3; the D gene is possibly TRBD2 (6 bases). With 4 bases removed from V and 4 bases from J, the gap between germline ends came to 16 bases. In germline, CDR1 is SGDLS, CDR2 YYNGEE. This CDR3 is built from 15 residues. CDR3 amino acids: CASSRVDSSADTQYF. The DNA of the CDR3 is TGTGCCAGCAGCCGAGTAGACTCTAGCGCAGATACGCAGTATTTT. The complete variable domain, with remaining parts taken from reference TRBV9 and TRBJ2-3, reads DSGVTQTPKHLITATGQRVTLRCSPRSGDLSVYWYQQSLDQGLQFLIQYYNGEERAKGNILERFSAQQFPDLHSELNLSSLELGDSALYFCASSRVDSSADTQYFGPGTRLTVL.

The genes are TRBV29-1 and TRBJ2-4; maybe TRBD1 (5 bases). Germline values: CDR1 SQVTM, CDR2 ANQGSEA. The CDR3 sequence is 15 residues long. Trimming removed 6 bases at V and 0 bases at J, with 15 bases between. The chain's CDR3 is CSVKGVKVAKNIQYF. The CDR3 DNA reads as TGCAGCGTAAAAGGGGTAAAGGTAGCCAAAAACATTCAGTACTTC.

The V call is TRBV5-1, the J call TRBJ2-7; possible D gene TRBD2, 5 bases. This CDR3 is built from 14 residues. V was trimmed by 4 bases and J by 4 bases, leaving 15 bases between them. The germline V gene has CDR1 SGHRS and CDR2 YFSETQ. In nucleotides, the CDR3 is TGCGCCAGCAGCCCCTCGGGGAACTGGTACGAGCAGTACTTC. It is translated as CASSPSGNWYEQYF.

The chain recombines TRBV30 with TRBJ2-4; D might be TRBD1 (6 bases). Germline V gives CDR1 GTSNPN, CDR2 SVGIG (reference sequence). This CDR3 comprises 13 residues. The germline V and J ends were trimmed by 3 bases and 6 bases, with 12 bases remaining between them. The CDR3 coding sequence is TGTGCCTGGAGGAGGCAGGGGTCAAACATTCAGTACTTC. Amino acids: CAWRRQGSNIQYF.

The genes are TRBV5-1 and TRBJ2-5, with a tentative D call TRBD1 (5 bases). The V end was cut by 3 bases, the J end by 4 bases, with 16 bases between. This CDR3 region has 15 residues. The V gene's germline CDR1 is SGHRS and CDR2 YFSETQ. The CDR3: CASSSRPGHGETQYF. The CDR3 DNA reads TGCGCCAGCAGCTCCCGCCCAGGGCATGGAGAGACCCAGTACTTC. The variable domain in full, completed from reference TRBV5-1 and TRBJ2-5, reads KAGVTQTPRYLIKTRGQQVTLSCSPISGHRSVSWYQQTPGQGLQFLFEYFSETQRNKGNFPGRFSGRQFSNSRSEMNVSTLELGDSALYLCASSSRPGHGETQYFGPGTRLLVL.

This clone was seen more than once but under ten times. The chain employs TRBV10-3 and TRBJ1-1; maybe TRBD1 (6 bases). The CDR3 length is 14 residues. The germline gives CDR1 ENHRY, CDR2 SYGVKD. With 0 bases removed from V and 5 bases from J, the gap between germline ends came to 10 bases. CDR3 coding DNA: TGTGCCATCAGTGAGTCAGGGGGTCGGACTGAAGCTTTCTTT. It codes for CAISESGGRTEAFF.